This T cell receptor (beta chain) was sequenced in a study of PD-L1 blockade in urothelial cancer. Study-wide context: About 90% of the 29 patients were males with bladder-origin urothelial cancer. Per blood sample, T cells had a median of roughly 140,000. After treatment start, blood was analyzed at 3 weeks (second dose) and at 6 weeks.

Per the germline V gene, CDR1 is LNHDA and CDR2 is SQIVND (reference sequence). CDR3 size: 15 residues. V was cut by 3 bases and J by 5 bases, with 13 bases left in between. The investigators introduced synthetic TCR analog templates into each PCR as spikes. TCRdb's copy holds only in-frame clones and misses some; the assay was immunoSEQ multiplex PCR. The table records roughly 43,000 clones, around 82% of them present only once. Time point: pretreatment peripheral blood. Sequenced material: PBMCs, taken around atezolizumab (anti-PD-L1) treatment. The chain combines TRBV19 with TRBJ2-2; maybe TRBD2 (7 bases). The receptor was isolated from a man between 60 and 70 years old with urothelial cancer. CDR3 in amino acids: CASSIWGRGTGELFF. DNA of the CDR3: TGTGCCAGTAGTATTTGGGGGAGGGGGACCGGGGAGCTGTTTTTT. Based on the CDR3 plus reference TRBV19 and TRBJ2-2, the full variable domain is DGGITQSPKYLFRKEGQNVTLSCEQNLNHDAMYWYRQDPGQGLRLIYYSQIVNDFQKGDIAEGYSVSREKKESFPLTVTSAQKNPTAFYLCASSIWGRGTGELFFGEGSRLTVL.